The 15 T cell receptor beta chains reported below all come from one sample, sequenced in a study of cytomegalovirus exposure and HLA in healthy donors. 60 Vbeta and 13 Jbeta primers were used in PCR. The repertoire was sequenced with immunoSEQ multiplex PCR; TCRdb's copy has only in-frame clones and lacks some. The data hold about 150,000 clones, with 70% to 80% observed a single time. The sequenced sample was PBMCs. Source of these receptors: a young man in good health and CMV-seropositive.

The chain carries TRBV18 and TRBJ1-4; TRBD1 matches at 7 bases. The CDR3 totals 15 residues. V shed 3 bases, J shed 5 bases, and the junction held 6 bases outside the gene matches. Germline V lookup: CDR1 KGHSH, CDR2 LQKENI. In nucleotides, the CDR3 is TGTGCCAGCTCACCCCCGGGACAGCAGAATGAAAAACTGTTTTTT. Its translation is CASSPPGQQNEKLFF. Using reference TRBV18 and TRBJ1-4 for the parts outside the CDR3, the full variable domain is NAGVMQNPRHLVRRRGQEARLRCSPMKGHSHVYWYRQLPEEGLKFMVYLQKENIIDESGMPKERFSAEFPKEGPSILRIQQVVRGDSAAYFCASSPPGQQNEKLFFGSGTQLSVL.

V and J are TRBV10-3 and TRBJ2-7; D unresolved. The germline V and J ends were trimmed by 4 bases and 3 bases, with 7 bases remaining between them. Germline lookup yields CDR1 ENHRY and CDR2 SYGVKD. The CDR3 sequence is 12 residues long. This chain's CDR3 is CAISGSSYEQYF. The CDR3 nucleotides read TGTGCCATCAGTGGTTCGAGCTACGAGCAGTACTTC.

This chain's CDR3 is CASSSGQGSLYQPQHF. CDR3 coding DNA: TGTGCCAGCAGCTCCGGACAGGGATCTCTTTATCAGCCCCAGCATTTT. The chain has TRBV7-9 and TRBJ1-5, with TRBD1 identical over 8 bases. V gave up 4 bases and J gave up 5 bases; unmatched junction bases: 10. Germline CDR1 reads SEHNR; CDR2 reads FQNEAQ (reference sequence). The CDR3 has 16 residues.

This chain joins TRBV18 and TRBJ1-1; 8 bases are a match to TRBD1. Germline V gene sequence: CDR1 KGHSH, CDR2 LQKENI. Trimming cost V 2 bases and J 4 bases; bases outside gene matches: 6. The CDR3 length is 15 residues. The CDR3 loop reads CASSPGTGRSTEAFF. In nucleotides, the CDR3 is TGTGCCAGCTCACCAGGGACAGGACGTAGCACTGAAGCTTTCTTT.

The CDR3 region is CASTDGYNYGYTF. The CDR3, as DNA: TGTGCTTCTACTGACGGGTATAACTATGGCTACACCTTC. The chain uses TRBV10-3 and TRBJ1-2; D unclear. The CDR3 runs to 13 residues. The germline gives CDR1 ENHRY, CDR2 SYGVKD.

There are a few counts of this clone. The V call is TRBV9, the J call TRBJ1-1, with D possibly matching TRBD1 (5 bases). Per germline, CDR1 SGDLS and CDR2 YYNGEE. The CDR3 contains 14 residues. V was shortened by 0 bases and J by 2 bases, with 8 bases between the two germline ends. CDR3 coding DNA: TGTGCCAGCAGCGTAGGAGACAGTAACACTGAAGCTTTCTTT. This codes for CASSVGDSNTEAFF.

The V and J genes are TRBV7-2 and TRBJ1-4, with 11 bases matching TRBD1. The ends lost 4 bases at V and 8 bases at J; junction bases unmatched: 12. The CDR3 is 17 residues long. The germline V gene encodes CDR1 SGHTA and CDR2 FQGNSA. This CDR3 reads CASSSGIRDRGKEKLFF. CDR3 coding DNA: TGTGCCAGCAGCTCAGGAATCCGGGACAGGGGGAAAGAAAAACTGTTTTTT.

The rearrangement links TRBV9 to TRBJ2-2; the D gene is possibly TRBD1 (5 bases). This CDR3 is 15 amino acids long. Trimming pared 0 bases from V and 5 bases from J, leaving 11 bases between. The germline gives CDR1 SGDLS, CDR2 YYNGEE. The CDR3 DNA reads as TGTGCCAGCAGCGTAGTCGACAGTAGGACCGGGGAGCTGTTTTTT. Translation gives CASSVVDSRTGELFF.

There are a few counts of this clone. Here the CDR3 reads CASSPQGGYGYTF. Here the CDR3 DNA reads TGTGCCAGCAGTCCACAGGGGGGGTATGGCTACACCTTC. The rearrangement uses TRBV6-5 and TRBJ1-2; TRBD1 matches at 8 bases. CDR1 is MNHEY and CDR2 is SVGAGI in the germline V gene. The CDR3 length is 13 residues. J was trimmed by 5 bases and V by 5 bases; bases with no gene match: 4.

This chain connects TRBV4-2 to TRBJ2-3, with D possibly matching TRBD2 (5 bases). This CDR3 region has 14 residues. The germline gives CDR1 LGHNA, CDR2 YNFKEQ. The V end was cut by 0 bases, the J end by 8 bases, with 12 bases between. The CDR3 reads CASSQDGSAGTQYF. The DNA for the CDR3 is TGTGCCAGCAGCCAAGATGGGAGCGCGGGTACGCAGTATTTT.

The gene calls are TRBV5-4 and TRBJ2-3; 8 bases match TRBD2. Trimming at V came to 4 bases and at J to 6 bases, leaving 13 bases not matched to a gene. This CDR3 is 16 amino acids long. Germline V CDR1 and CDR2: SGHNT, YYREEE (reference sequence). CDR3 bases: TGTGCCAGCAGCCAAACCCCGGGGGGGCGGTTCGATACGCAGTATTTT. This gives the protein CASSQTPGGRFDTQYF.

This chain connects TRBV19 to TRBJ2-7; tentatively, D is TRBD2 (7 bases). Germline CDR1 is LNHDA and CDR2 is SQIVND (reference sequence). The CDR3 is 14 residues long. The V end was cut by 9 bases, the J end by 2 bases, with 17 bases between. CDR3 protein: CASRGGGPTYEQYF. The CDR3 nucleotides read TGTGCCAGCCGAGGGGGGGGACCAACCTACGAGCAGTACTTC.

The genes are TRBV28 and TRBJ2-1, with 8 bases aligning to TRBD2. The CDR3 totals 15 residues. V dropped 5 bases and J dropped 5; count of bases not matched to a gene: 8. Germline CDR1 reads MDHEN; CDR2 reads SYDVKM. The chain's CDR3 is CASSRPGLVDNEQFF. CDR3 DNA: TGTGCCAGCAGTCGTCCGGGACTAGTAGACAATGAGCAGTTCTTC. Full variable domain (outside the CDR3, taken from reference TRBV28 and TRBJ2-1): DVKVTQSSRYLVKRTGEKVFLECVQDMDHENMFWYRQDPGLGLRLIYFSYDVKMKEKGDIPEGYSVSREKKERFSLILESASTNQTSMYLCASSRPGLVDNEQFFGPGTRLTVL.

The gene calls are TRBV18 and TRBJ2-5, with D perhaps matching TRBD2 (5 bases). Germline V CDR1 and CDR2: KGHSH, LQKENI. This CDR3 is 14 amino acids long. V was pared by 6 bases and J by 3 bases, with 14 bases between. This chain's CDR3 is CASSLRGAKETQYF. The CDR3 DNA is TGTGCCAGCTCTCTCCGGGGTGCGAAAGAGACCCAGTACTTC. Full variable domain (remainder filled in from reference TRBV18 and TRBJ2-5): NAGVMQNPRHLVRRRGQEARLRCSPMKGHSHVYWYRQLPEEGLKFMVYLQKENIIDESGMPKERFSAEFPKEGPSILRIQQVVRGDSAAYFCASSLRGAKETQYFGPGTRLLVL.

The chain combines TRBV30 with TRBJ1-5, with D tentatively TRBD1 (6 bases). V lost 6 bases and J 2 bases, leaving 11 bases between the germline ends. Germline CDR1 is GTSNPN and CDR2 is SVGIG (reference sequence). This CDR3 is built from 13 residues. CDR3 in DNA: TGTGCCTGCGCTTCAGGGGGCAATCAGCCCCAGCATTTT. Its protein product is CACASGGNQPQHF.